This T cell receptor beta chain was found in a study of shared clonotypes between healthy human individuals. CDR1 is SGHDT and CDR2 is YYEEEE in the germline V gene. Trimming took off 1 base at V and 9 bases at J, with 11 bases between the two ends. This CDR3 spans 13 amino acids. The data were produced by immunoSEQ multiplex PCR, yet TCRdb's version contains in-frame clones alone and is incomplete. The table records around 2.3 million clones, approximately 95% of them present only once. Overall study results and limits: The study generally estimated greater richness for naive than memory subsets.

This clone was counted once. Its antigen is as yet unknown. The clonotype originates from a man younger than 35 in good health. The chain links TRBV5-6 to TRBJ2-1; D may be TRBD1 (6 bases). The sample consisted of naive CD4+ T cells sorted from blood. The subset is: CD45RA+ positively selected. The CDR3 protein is CASSLTGIGEQFF. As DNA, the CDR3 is TGTGCCAGCAGCTTGACAGGGATCGGTGAGCAGTTCTTC.